Presented here are 24 T cell receptor beta chains from one specimen sequenced in a study of tumor-infiltrating lymphocytes in primary liver carcinoma. Unsorted whole blood supplied the blood RNA, and germline DNA was isolated too. TCR beta cDNA came from roughly 450 ng total RNA, primed with a constant-region primer. Libraries for TCR beta were built through three nested multiplex PCR rounds, which together made up a slightly modified ARM-PCR procedure. Forward primers for TRBV1-TRBV30 and a C-beta reverse primer served the first two PCR rounds, at around 11 cycles each. TCRdb re-analysed the multiplex PCR reads in MiXCR, keeping a single row per CDR3 protein. Among 310,000 or so distinct CDR3 sequences, 50% to 60% were seen once, and the ten largest hold approximately 15%. The specimen was peripheral blood. These receptors were obtained from a woman aged 25-40 years with primary liver carcinoma and hepatitis B virus infection.

The chain uses TRBV11-2 and TRBJ2-5; D remains unclear. The germline gives CDR1 SGHAT, CDR2 FQNNGV. The CDR3 spans 15 residues. Trimming stripped 1 base from V and 2 bases from J, with 11 bases between. Here the CDR3 DNA reads TGTGCCAGCAGCTTAGCTGGTACCAAGCAAGAGACCCAGTACTTC. It is translated as CASSLAGTKQETQYF.

A remark on this clonotype: This may stem from a read error, because a much larger clone lies one nucleotide away. V gene TRBV29-1 combines with J gene TRBJ1-2, with 7 bases matching TRBD1. The CDR3 is 13 residues long. Trimming removed 6 bases from V and 7 bases from J; junction bases left unmatched: 11. The germline gives CDR1 SQVTM, CDR2 ANQGSEA. The CDR3 DNA follows: TGCAGCGTCCCTGACAGGGAGTGGGGTGGCTACACCTTC. It specifies CSVPDREWGGYTF.

The CDR3 bases are TGTGCCAGCAATGCGACAGGGTCAATTAGTCGGTGGGAAAAACTGTTTTTT. It is translated as CASNATGSISRWEKLFF. This rearrangement joins TRBV12-3 or TRBV12-4 to TRBJ1-4, with 7 bases matching TRBD1. V gave up 7 bases and J gave up 8 bases; unmatched junction bases: 19. The CDR3 length is 17 residues.

The CDR3 loop is CASSEGTGGRNPYNEQFF. For the CDR3, the DNA is TGCGCCAGCAGCGAGGGGACAGGGGGCCGGAACCCCTACAATGAGCAGTTCTTC. J is TRBJ2-1 and V is TRBV5-1; 12 nucleotides match TRBD1. This CDR3 is built from 18 residues. Germline-derived CDR1 and CDR2 are SGHRS and YFSETQ. Germline trimming cut 4 bases from V and 2 bases from J; bases unmatched to any gene: 10. The full variable domain, completed using reference TRBV5-1 and TRBJ2-1, is KAGVTQTPRYLIKTRGQQVTLSCSPISGHRSVSWYQQTPGQGLQFLFEYFSETQRNKGNFPGRFSGRQFSNSRSEMNVSTLELGDSALYLCASSEGTGGRNPYNEQFFGPGTRLTVL.

The rearrangement uses TRBV12-3 or TRBV12-4 and TRBJ1-4; maybe TRBD1 (5 bases). V was shortened by 3 bases and J by 5 bases, with 13 bases between the two germline ends. The CDR3 contains 15 residues. The CDR3: CASSFGQGFNEKLFF. CDR3 nucleotide sequence: TGTGCCAGCAGTTTTGGGCAGGGATTCAATGAAAAACTGTTTTTT.

The chain combines TRBV7-9 with TRBJ2-5, with D perhaps being TRBD1 or TRBD2 (5 bases each). V shed 3 bases and J shed 5 bases, with 16 bases lying between them. The CDR3 sequence is 15 residues long. Germline values: CDR1 SEHNR, CDR2 FQNEAQ (reference sequence). In DNA form, the CDR3 reads TGTGCCAGCAGCTTCCGAGGGGTCGGGATGGAGACCCAGTACTTC. This gives the protein CASSFRGVGMETQYF.

This clonotype was counted many times. J is TRBJ2-1 and V is TRBV12-3 or TRBV12-4; no reliable D call. The CDR3 has 14 residues. V was clipped by 6 bases and J by 7 bases, with 16 bases between them. For the CDR3, the DNA is TGTGCCAGCAGCCAAGAGTTGGTTGTGAATGAGCAGTTCTTC. Amino acid sequence: CASSQELVVNEQFF.

This clonotype was observed at least ten times. V usage is TRBV12-3 or TRBV12-4 and J usage is TRBJ2-1; D unclear. This CDR3 region has 11 residues. V lost 4 bases and J lost 7, with 5 bases in between. CDR3 loop: CASSSMNEQFF. Written as DNA, the CDR3 is TGTGCCAGCAGTTCCATGAATGAGCAGTTCTTC.

This sequence joins TRBV19 and TRBJ2-7; the D gene is possibly TRBD2 (6 bases). The CDR3 runs to 15 residues. Germline values: CDR1 LNHDA, CDR2 SQIVND (reference sequence). Trimming cost V 7 bases and J 0 bases, with 16 bases left between them. CDR3 loop: CASNMAGLGSYEQYF. The CDR3 nucleotides are TGTGCCAGTAATATGGCGGGACTTGGCTCCTACGAGCAGTACTTC.

Details on this clonotype: The junction and the germline gene differ at one end; a read error may be behind it. This chain links TRBV6-6 with TRBJ2-1, with D possibly being TRBD2 (6 bases). This CDR3 region has 16 residues. Germline V gives CDR1 MNHNY, CDR2 SVGAGI (reference sequence). DNA of the CDR3: TGTGCCAGCAAGGGTTCACGAGCGGAGGACTACAATGAGCCGTTCTTC. Translation gives CASKGSRAEDYNEPFF.

The genes are TRBV29-1 and TRBJ2-6; D uncertain. CDR3 length: 14 amino acids. The germline gives CDR1 SQVTM, CDR2 ANQGSEA. V was pared by 4 bases and J by 2 bases, with 9 bases between. The CDR3 region is CSVAPDTGANVLTF. In DNA, the CDR3 is TGCAGCGTTGCACCGGATACTGGGGCCAACGTCCTGACTTTC.

As to this clonotype: A much larger clone sits a single nucleotide away, making a read error possible. This chain uses TRBV5-6 with TRBJ2-3; D ambiguous. This CDR3 comprises 13 residues. Germline CDR1 SGHDT, CDR2 YYEEEE. CDR3 protein: CARSAPATDTQYF. The DNA for the CDR3 is TGTGCCCGCAGCGCGCCGGCCACAGATACGCAGTATTTT. The whole variable domain, remainder taken from reference TRBV5-6 and TRBJ2-3, is DAGVTQSPTHLIKTRGQQVTLRCSPKSGHDTVSWYQQALGQGPQFIFQYYEEEERQRGNFPDRFSGHQFPNYSSELNVNALLLGDSALYLCARSAPATDTQYFGPGTRLTVL.

As concerns this clonotype: One end of the junction is discordant with germline, which a read error may explain. This chain joins TRBV11-2 and TRBJ2-1; D gene uncertain. This CDR3 has 15 residues. CDR1 and CDR2 from the germline V gene are SGHAT and FQNNGV. The CDR3 region has the DNA TGTGCCAGCATCTCTGGAACTCCCTCCTACAATGAGCAGTTATTC. Amino acids: CASISGTPSYNEQLF.

CDR3 in amino acids: CASSFTSGSTYEQFF. The DNA for the CDR3 is TGCGCCAGCAGCTTCACTAGCGGGAGTACCTATGAGCAGTTCTTC. V gene TRBV5-1 combines with J gene TRBJ2-1; 11 bases match TRBD2. Unmatched junction bases numbered 6, after V lost 2 bases and J lost 8 bases. Germline CDR1 and CDR2: SGHRS and YFSETQ. The CDR3 is 15 amino acids.

V gene TRBV29-1 combines with J gene TRBJ2-5; possibly TRBD2 for D (6 bases). The V end was cut by 7 bases, the J end by 5 bases, with 23 bases between. The germline CDR1 and CDR2 sequences are SQVTM and ANQGSEA. CDR3 length: 15 residues. The CDR3 region is CSADDSGPSEETQYF. The DNA of the CDR3 is TGCAGCGCGGATGATTCCGGGCCTAGCGAGGAGACCCAGTACTTC.

A word on this clonotype: Just one base apart from a much larger clone, this may be a read error. The chain is built from TRBV29-1 and TRBJ2-7; 10 positions agree with TRBD1. The CDR3 totals 15 residues. CDR1 is SQVTM and CDR2 is ANQGSEA in the germline V gene. The V segment lost 6 bases and the J segment 0 bases; nucleotides outside the gene matches: 8. CDR3 sequence reads: CSVGDRGLGSYEQYF. Here the CDR3 DNA reads TGCAGCGTCGGGGACAGGGGCTTGGGCTCCTACGAGCAGTACTTC.

Worth noting for this clonotype: A clone one base away is much larger, so this may be a read error. The DNA of the CDR3 is TGCGCCAGCAGCCAAGATTGGCGGGAGGACTGGTACAATGAGCAGTTCTTC. This codes for CASSQDWREDWYNEQFF. V usage is TRBV4-3 and J usage is TRBJ2-1; 8 nucleotides align to TRBD2. The CDR3 runs to 17 residues. Trimming took 0 bases from V and 4 from J; bases not matched to a gene: 8. The germline V gene encodes CDR1 LGHNA and CDR2 YSLEER.

The chain recombines TRBV7-9 with TRBJ2-7, with 7 bases lining up with TRBD2. The CDR3 contains 14 residues. The ends lost 4 bases at V and 2 bases at J; junction bases unmatched: 5. Germline values: CDR1 SEHNR, CDR2 FQNEAQ (reference sequence). For the CDR3, the DNA is TGTGCCAGCAGCTGGGGGGGAAGGACCTACGAGCAGTACTTC. Protein sequence: CASSWGGRTYEQYF.

This clonotype was recorded at least ten times. This rearrangement joins TRBV4-1 to TRBJ2-3, with 8 nucleotides matching TRBD2. The CDR3 spans 16 residues. Germline V gene sequence: CDR1 MGHRA, CDR2 YSYEKL. Germline trimming cut 3 bases from V and 1 base from J; bases unmatched to any gene: 6. The CDR3 sequence is CASSHPAGEGTDTQYF. DNA for the CDR3: TGCGCCAGCAGCCACCCAGCGGGAGAGGGCACAGATACGCAGTATTTT.

The chain is built from TRBV7-8 and TRBJ2-5; tentatively, D is TRBD2 (6 bases). The CDR3 runs to 14 residues. Deletions cut 1 base from V and 4 bases from J, with 10 bases between. Germline assignment: CDR1 SGHVS and CDR2 FQNEAQ. CDR3 coding DNA: TGTGCCAGCAGCTTAGGGGACTCGCGAGAGACCCAGTACTTC. Translated, it gives CASSLGDSRETQYF. The full variable domain, rest sourced from reference TRBV7-8 and TRBJ2-5, is GAGVSQSPRYKVAKRGQDVALRCDPISGHVSLFWYQQALGQGPEFLTYFQNEAQLDKSGLPSDRFFAERPEGSVSTLKIQRTQQEDSAVYLCASSLGDSRETQYFGPGTRLLVL.

The V call is TRBV12-3 or TRBV12-4, the J call TRBJ2-1, with 10 bases fitting TRBD2. The CDR3 extends over 18 amino acids. V lost 6 bases, J lost 0 bases, and 11 bases stayed unmatched. CDR3 in amino acids: CASSSSSGGASSYNEQFF. As DNA, the CDR3 is TGTGCCAGCAGCTCCTCTAGCGGGGGCGCAAGCTCCTACAATGAGCAGTTCTTC.

Note on this clonotype: Germline is not matched at one junction end, which may reflect a read error. The chain joins TRBV4-3 to TRBJ2-3; tentatively, D is TRBD1 or TRBD2 (5 bases each). Germline CDR1 LGHNA, CDR2 YSLEER. The CDR3 contains 18 residues. Written as DNA, the CDR3 is TGCGCCAGCAGCCAAGCCCCGGGGCAGGGTGGGTCGACAGATATGCAGTATTTT. Translated: CASSQAPGQGGSTDMQYF.

V gene TRBV12-5 combines with J gene TRBJ1-1, with D maybe TRBD1 (5 bases). The CDR3 length is 12 residues. The germline gives CDR1 LGHNT, CDR2 FRNRAP. The V end was cut by 7 bases, the J end by 6 bases, with 12 bases between. The CDR3 DNA sequence: TGTGCTAGTGTCCGGGGGGGATCTGAAGCTTTCTTT. It encodes CASVRGGSEAFF.

Notes on this clonotype: A much larger clone is a single base away; this may be a read error. J is TRBJ1-1 and V is TRBV6-2 or TRBV6-3; D unresolved. The CDR3 length is 13 residues. Germline V gives CDR1 MNHEY, CDR2 SVGEGT. V lost 7 bases and J 4 bases, leaving 13 bases between the germline ends. As DNA, the CDR3 is TGTGCCAGCAAAATCGCAGGACCCACTGAAGCTTTCTTT. It translates to CASKIAGPTEAFF.